The sequence of this T cell receptor beta chain was determined in a study of shared clonotypes between healthy human individuals. General study results and limits: Few donors limited the genetic and exposure-history diversity represented. Clonotype sharing across donors was expected to vary with sequencing depth.

On this clone: Its matching antigen is unknown.

Investigators spread the genomic DNA of each subset evenly over several immunoSEQ plates. Here immunoSEQ multiplex PCR was the method, and the copy in TCRdb shows in-frame clones only, minus some. The sample carries around 500,000 clones, approximately 82% recorded once. The CDR3 is made up of 15 amino acids. The V end was cut by 5 bases, the J end by 0 bases, with 11 bases between. Germline CDR1 MRHNA, CDR2 SNTAGT. The donors were adults (healthy and HIV-negative) with no recent acute infections or vaccinations. Sequenced material: PBMCs. V and J are TRBV6-4 and TRBJ2-1; D possibly corresponds to TRBD1 (6 bases). The receptor was derived from a woman in her 40s in good health. Some clones in this sample may be carry-over from other donors' samples. CDR3 DNA sequence: TGTGCCAGCAGTAGGACAGCTAGCTCCTACAATGAGCAGTTCTTC. This encodes CASSRTASSYNEQFF.